Each of the 14 T cell receptor beta chains below was sequenced from the same sample in a study of T cell responses to AZD1222 COVID-19 vaccine. Profiled with immunoSEQ multiplex PCR; TCRdb holds only in-frame clones, not every one. The sample has tens of thousands of clones; 70% to 90% are singletons. This specimen was peripheral blood, taken 28 days after the second AZD1222 dose. The receptor set was obtained from an adult who received the AZD1222 COVID-19 vaccine.

This clone appeared once. The CDR3 reads CASSQTGTAGELFF. The CDR3 region has the DNA TGTGCCAGCTCACAGACAGGGACCGCCGGGGAGCTGTTTTTT. The rearrangement uses TRBV18 and TRBJ2-2, with 7 positions matching TRBD1. CDR3 length: 14 amino acids. The V gene end was trimmed by 4 bases and the J gene end by 6 bases; junction bases not matched to a gene: 5. From germline, CDR1 is KGHSH and CDR2 LQKENI.

V is TRBV7-7 and J is TRBJ2-1; TRBD1 matches 9 bases. The CDR3 extends over 16 amino acids. The ends lost 5 bases at V and 5 bases at J; junction bases unmatched: 10. The V gene's germline CDR1 is SSHAT and CDR2 FNYEAQ (reference sequence). The chain's CDR3 is CASSVSSGQGNNEQFF. For the CDR3, the DNA is TGTGCCAGCAGCGTCTCTTCGGGACAGGGTAACAATGAGCAGTTCTTC.

The chain has TRBV2 and TRBJ2-2; D is possibly TRBD1 (6 bases). Trimming shortened V by 6 bases and J by 4 bases, and 12 bases separated the two germline ends. In germline, CDR1 is SNHLY, CDR2 FYNNEI. CDR3 length: 14 amino acids. The DNA for the CDR3 is TGTGCCAGCAGATGGACAGTAACCACCGGGGAGCTGTTTTTT. Its protein product is CASRWTVTTGELFF. Supplemented by reference TRBV2 and TRBJ2-2, the full variable domain reads EPEVTQTPSHQVTQMGQEVILRCVPISNHLYFYWYRQILGQKVEFLVSFYNNEISEKSEIFDDQFSVERPDGSNFTLKIRSTKLEDSAMYFCASRWTVTTGELFFGEGSRLTVL.

The V gene is TRBV2, the J gene TRBJ2-7; TRBD2 matches at 8 bases. From germline, CDR1 is SNHLY and CDR2 FYNNEI. The CDR3 extends over 13 amino acids. V lost 6 bases, J lost 6 bases, and 7 bases stayed unmatched. The CDR3 sequence is CASRPSGRLEQYF. The CDR3, as DNA: TGTGCCAGCAGGCCCAGCGGGAGACTCGAGCAGTACTTC.

J is TRBJ2-5 and V is TRBV13; 7 bases are a match to TRBD2. The CDR3 has 15 amino acids. CDR1 and CDR2 from the germline V gene are PRHDT and FYEKMQ (reference sequence). V was clipped by 4 bases and J by 5 bases; unmatched bases: 10. The CDR3 DNA reads as TGTGCCAGCAGCTCTATGGAGCGGGATCGTGAGACCCAGTACTTC. It translates to CASSSMERDRETQYF.

The chain has TRBV19 and TRBJ1-6; tentative D call: TRBD1 (5 bases). Per the germline V gene, CDR1 is LNHDA and CDR2 is SQIVND (reference sequence). The CDR3 covers 12 residues. Trimming removed 7 bases at V and 7 bases at J, with 8 bases between. The CDR3 is CASNRGNSPLHF. CDR3 DNA: TGTGCCAGTAACCGGGGCAATTCACCCCTCCACTTT.

The rearrangement uses TRBV29-1 and TRBJ2-2; D remains unclear. V was shortened by 7 bases and J by 5 bases, with 11 bases between the two germline ends. The CDR3 sequence is 12 residues long. The germline CDR1 and CDR2 sequences are SQVTM and ANQGSEA. CDR3 protein: CSGDSITGELFF. DNA of the CDR3: TGCAGCGGAGACTCGATTACCGGGGAGCTGTTTTTT.

The V and J genes are TRBV5-1 and TRBJ1-1; weak D call: TRBD1 (5 bases). The CDR3 runs to 13 residues. The V gene's germline CDR1 is SGHRS and CDR2 YFSETQ. Between the trimmed V and J ends, which lost 5 bases and 8 bases, there was a span of 16 bases. CDR3 loop: CASSFDRDEEAFF. CDR3 DNA sequence: TGCGCCAGCAGTTTCGACAGAGACGAGGAAGCTTTCTTT.

V gene TRBV2 combines with J gene TRBJ1-1; 9 bases match TRBD1. Germline loops: CDR1 SNHLY, CDR2 FYNNEI. V lost 11 bases and J lost 3; bases outside the gene matches: 7. The CDR3 has 13 residues. DNA of the CDR3: TGTGCCGTCCGGGACAGGGAGGACACTGAAGCTTTCTTT. Its translation: CAVRDREDTEAFF. Variable domain in full (rest from reference TRBV2 and TRBJ1-1): EPEVTQTPSHQVTQMGQEVILRCVPISNHLYFYWYRQILGQKVEFLVSFYNNEISEKSEIFDDQFSVERPDGSNFTLKIRSTKLEDSAMYFCAVRDREDTEAFFGQGTRLTVV.

The chain combines TRBV28 with TRBJ2-2, with 9 bases aligning to TRBD2. V shed 3 bases, J shed 6 bases, and the junction held 8 bases outside the gene matches. This CDR3 spans 16 amino acids. The germline V gene encodes CDR1 MDHEN and CDR2 SYDVKM. The CDR3 sequence is CASSFILAGEAGELFF. In DNA, the CDR3 is TGTGCCAGCAGTTTCATATTAGCGGGAGAGGCCGGGGAGCTGTTTTTT.

J is TRBJ1-1 and V is TRBV15; no reliable D call. Germline-derived CDR1 and CDR2 are LNHNV and YYDKDF (reference sequence). V was cut by 4 bases and J by 8 bases, with 20 bases left in between. The length of the CDR3 is 15 residues. CDR3 residues: CATSTYGHELGEAFF. Here the CDR3 DNA reads TGTGCCACCAGCACCTATGGGCACGAACTTGGAGAAGCTTTCTTT.

V usage is TRBV5-4 and J usage is TRBJ2-5; 7 bases map to TRBD2. There are 17 residues in the CDR3. Looked up from germline, CDR1 is SGHNT and CDR2 is YYREEE (reference sequence). J lost 3 bases, V lost 4 bases, and 15 bases had no gene match. The CDR3 DNA sequence: TGTGCCAGCAGCCCGCGGAGAGTAGCGGGCGGGGAAGAGACCCAGTACTTC. This sequence encodes CASSPRRVAGGEETQYF.

The chain recombines TRBV20-1 with TRBJ1-4, with D possibly TRBD1 on 6 matching bases. The CDR3 covers 11 residues. The V gene lost 6 bases and the J gene lost 8 bases, with 10 bases spanning the gap. Germline CDR1 DFQATT, CDR2 SNEGSKA (reference sequence). CDR3 loop: CSAYRDEKLFF. CDR3 in DNA: TGCAGTGCGTACAGGGACGAAAAACTGTTTTTT.

The chain couples TRBV7-9 to TRBJ1-2; TRBD1 might be the D (5 bases). Germline V gives CDR1 SEHNR, CDR2 FQNEAQ (reference sequence). V was clipped by 0 bases and J by 4 bases, with 12 bases between them. This CDR3 comprises 15 residues. The CDR3 DNA sequence: TGTGCCAGCAGCTTAGCGCTCGGGGGTAGCTATGGCTACACCTTC. It translates to CASSLALGGSYGYTF. Full variable domain (missing parts from reference TRBV7-9 and TRBJ1-2): DTGVSQNPRHKITKRGQNVTFRCDPISEHNRLYWYRQTLGQGPEFLTYFQNEAQLEKSRLLSDRFSAERPKGSFSTLEIQRTEQGDSAMYLCASSLALGGSYGYTFGSGTRLTVV.